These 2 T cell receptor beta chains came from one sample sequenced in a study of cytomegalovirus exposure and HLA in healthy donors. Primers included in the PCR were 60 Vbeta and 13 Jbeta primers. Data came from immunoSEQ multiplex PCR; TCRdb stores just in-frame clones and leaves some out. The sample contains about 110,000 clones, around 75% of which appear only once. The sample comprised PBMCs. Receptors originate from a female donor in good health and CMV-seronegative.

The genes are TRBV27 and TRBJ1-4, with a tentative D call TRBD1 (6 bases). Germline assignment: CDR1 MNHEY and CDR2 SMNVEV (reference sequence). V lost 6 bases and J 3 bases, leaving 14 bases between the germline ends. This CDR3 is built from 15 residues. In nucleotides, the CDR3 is TGTGCCAGCAGGGGTTTGGGGGCCGCTAATGAAAAACTGTTTTTT. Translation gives CASRGLGAANEKLFF.

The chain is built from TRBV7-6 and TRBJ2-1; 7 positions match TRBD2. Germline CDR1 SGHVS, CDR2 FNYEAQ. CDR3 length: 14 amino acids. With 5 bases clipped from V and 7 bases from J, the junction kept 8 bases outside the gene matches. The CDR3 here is CASSGEGARNEQFF. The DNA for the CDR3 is TGTGCCAGCAGCGGGGAGGGAGCACGGAATGAGCAGTTCTTC. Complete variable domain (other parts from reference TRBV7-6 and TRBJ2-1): GAGVSQSPRYKVTKRGQDVALRCDPISGHVSLYWYRQALGQGPEFLTYFNYEAQQDKSGLPNDRFSAERPEGSISTLTIQRTEQRDSAMYRCASSGEGARNEQFFGPGTRLTVL.